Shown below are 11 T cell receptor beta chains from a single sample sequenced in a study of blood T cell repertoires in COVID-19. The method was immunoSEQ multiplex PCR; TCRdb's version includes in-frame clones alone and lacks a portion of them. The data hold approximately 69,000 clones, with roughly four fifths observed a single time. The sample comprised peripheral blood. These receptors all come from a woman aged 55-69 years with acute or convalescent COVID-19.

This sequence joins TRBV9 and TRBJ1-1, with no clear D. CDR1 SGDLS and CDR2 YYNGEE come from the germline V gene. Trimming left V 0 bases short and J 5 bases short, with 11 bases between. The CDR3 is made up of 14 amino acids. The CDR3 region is CASSVGTHETEAFF. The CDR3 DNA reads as TGTGCCAGCAGCGTAGGGACTCATGAGACTGAAGCTTTCTTT.

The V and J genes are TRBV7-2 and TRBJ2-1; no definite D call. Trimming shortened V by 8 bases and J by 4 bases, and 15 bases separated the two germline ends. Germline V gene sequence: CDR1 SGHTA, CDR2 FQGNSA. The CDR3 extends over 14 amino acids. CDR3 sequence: CASGRPIRYNEQFF. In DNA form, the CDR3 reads TGTGCCAGCGGGCGACCGATTAGATACAATGAGCAGTTCTTC.

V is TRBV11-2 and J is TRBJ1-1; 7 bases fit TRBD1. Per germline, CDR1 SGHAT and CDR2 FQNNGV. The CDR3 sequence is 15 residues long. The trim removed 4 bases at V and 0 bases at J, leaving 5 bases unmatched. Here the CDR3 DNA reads TGTGCCAGCAGCTCCCTTAGGGGGCTGAACACTGAAGCTTTCTTT. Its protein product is CASSSLRGLNTEAFF.

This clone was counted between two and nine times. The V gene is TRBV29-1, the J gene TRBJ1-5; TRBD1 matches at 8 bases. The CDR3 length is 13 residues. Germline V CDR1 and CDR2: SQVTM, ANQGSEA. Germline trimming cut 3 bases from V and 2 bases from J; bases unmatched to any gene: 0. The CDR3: CSVETGGNQPQHF. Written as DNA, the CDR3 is TGCAGCGTTGAGACAGGGGGCAATCAGCCCCAGCATTTT.

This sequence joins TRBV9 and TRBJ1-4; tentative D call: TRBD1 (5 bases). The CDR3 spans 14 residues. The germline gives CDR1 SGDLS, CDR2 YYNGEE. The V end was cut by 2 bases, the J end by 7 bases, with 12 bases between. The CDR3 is CASSVRALGEKLFF. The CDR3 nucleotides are TGTGCCAGCAGCGTCAGGGCTTTGGGTGAAAAACTGTTTTTT.

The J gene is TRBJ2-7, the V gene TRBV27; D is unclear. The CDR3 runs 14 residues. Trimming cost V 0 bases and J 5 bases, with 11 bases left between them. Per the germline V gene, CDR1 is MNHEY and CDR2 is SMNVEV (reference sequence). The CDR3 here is CASSLSRRLDEQYF. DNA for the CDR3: TGTGCCAGCAGTTTATCGCGGAGATTAGACGAGCAGTACTTC.

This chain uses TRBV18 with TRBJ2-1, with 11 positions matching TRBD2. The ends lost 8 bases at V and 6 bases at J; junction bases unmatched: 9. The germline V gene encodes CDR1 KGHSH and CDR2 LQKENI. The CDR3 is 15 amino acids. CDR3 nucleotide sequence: TGTGCCAGCGCCACCGGGACTAGCGGAGTCAATGAGCAGTTCTTC. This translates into CASATGTSGVNEQFF.

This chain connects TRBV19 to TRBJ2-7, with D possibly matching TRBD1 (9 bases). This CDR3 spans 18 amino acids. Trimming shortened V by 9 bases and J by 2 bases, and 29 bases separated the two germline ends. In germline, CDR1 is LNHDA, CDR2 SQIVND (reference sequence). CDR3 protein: CASRGGAYRDRVPYEQYF. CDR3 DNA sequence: TGTGCCAGCCGGGGGGGGGCCTACCGGGACAGGGTCCCCTACGAGCAGTACTTC. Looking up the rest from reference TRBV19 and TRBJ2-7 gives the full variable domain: DGGITQSPKYLFRKEGQNVTLSCEQNLNHDAMYWYRQDPGQGLRLIYYSQIVNDFQKGDIAEGYSVSREKKESFPLTVTSAQKNPTAFYLCASRGGAYRDRVPYEQYFGPGTRLTVT.

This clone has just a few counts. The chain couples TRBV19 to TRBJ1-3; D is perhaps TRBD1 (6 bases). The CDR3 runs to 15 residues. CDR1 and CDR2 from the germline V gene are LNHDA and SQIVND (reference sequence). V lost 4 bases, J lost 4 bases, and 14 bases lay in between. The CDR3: CASSTLQGAGNTIYF. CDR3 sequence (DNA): TGTGCCAGTAGTACGCTACAGGGAGCAGGAAACACCATATATTTT.

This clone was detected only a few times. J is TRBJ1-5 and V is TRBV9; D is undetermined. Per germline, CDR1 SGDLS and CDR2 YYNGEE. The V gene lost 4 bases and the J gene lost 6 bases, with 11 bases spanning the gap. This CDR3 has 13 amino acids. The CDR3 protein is CASSPGISQPQHF. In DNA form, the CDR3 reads TGTGCCAGCAGCCCGGGAATCTCTCAGCCCCAGCATTTT. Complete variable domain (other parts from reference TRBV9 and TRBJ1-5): DSGVTQTPKHLITATGQRVTLRCSPRSGDLSVYWYQQSLDQGLQFLIQYYNGEERAKGNILERFSAQQFPDLHSELNLSSLELGDSALYFCASSPGISQPQHFGDGTRLSIL.

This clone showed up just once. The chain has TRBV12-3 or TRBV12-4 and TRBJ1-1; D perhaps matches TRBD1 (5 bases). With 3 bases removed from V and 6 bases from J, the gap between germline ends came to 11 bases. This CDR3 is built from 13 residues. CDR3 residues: CASSFAGKAEAFF. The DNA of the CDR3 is TGTGCCAGCAGTTTTGCAGGGAAGGCTGAAGCTTTCTTT.